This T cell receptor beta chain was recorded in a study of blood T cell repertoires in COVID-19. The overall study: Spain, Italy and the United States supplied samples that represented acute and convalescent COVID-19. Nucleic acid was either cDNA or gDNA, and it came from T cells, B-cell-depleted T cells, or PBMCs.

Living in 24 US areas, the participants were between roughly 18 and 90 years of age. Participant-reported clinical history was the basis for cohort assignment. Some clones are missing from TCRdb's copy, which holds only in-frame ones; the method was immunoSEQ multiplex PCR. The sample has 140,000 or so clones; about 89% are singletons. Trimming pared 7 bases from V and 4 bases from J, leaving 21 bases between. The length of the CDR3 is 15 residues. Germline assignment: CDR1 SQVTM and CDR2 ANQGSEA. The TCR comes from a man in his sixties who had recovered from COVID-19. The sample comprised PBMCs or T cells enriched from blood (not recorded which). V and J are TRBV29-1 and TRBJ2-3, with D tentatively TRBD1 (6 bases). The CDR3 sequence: CSAVPGEKPADTQYF. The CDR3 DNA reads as TGCAGCGCCGTTCCAGGGGAAAAGCCTGCAGATACGCAGTATTTT.